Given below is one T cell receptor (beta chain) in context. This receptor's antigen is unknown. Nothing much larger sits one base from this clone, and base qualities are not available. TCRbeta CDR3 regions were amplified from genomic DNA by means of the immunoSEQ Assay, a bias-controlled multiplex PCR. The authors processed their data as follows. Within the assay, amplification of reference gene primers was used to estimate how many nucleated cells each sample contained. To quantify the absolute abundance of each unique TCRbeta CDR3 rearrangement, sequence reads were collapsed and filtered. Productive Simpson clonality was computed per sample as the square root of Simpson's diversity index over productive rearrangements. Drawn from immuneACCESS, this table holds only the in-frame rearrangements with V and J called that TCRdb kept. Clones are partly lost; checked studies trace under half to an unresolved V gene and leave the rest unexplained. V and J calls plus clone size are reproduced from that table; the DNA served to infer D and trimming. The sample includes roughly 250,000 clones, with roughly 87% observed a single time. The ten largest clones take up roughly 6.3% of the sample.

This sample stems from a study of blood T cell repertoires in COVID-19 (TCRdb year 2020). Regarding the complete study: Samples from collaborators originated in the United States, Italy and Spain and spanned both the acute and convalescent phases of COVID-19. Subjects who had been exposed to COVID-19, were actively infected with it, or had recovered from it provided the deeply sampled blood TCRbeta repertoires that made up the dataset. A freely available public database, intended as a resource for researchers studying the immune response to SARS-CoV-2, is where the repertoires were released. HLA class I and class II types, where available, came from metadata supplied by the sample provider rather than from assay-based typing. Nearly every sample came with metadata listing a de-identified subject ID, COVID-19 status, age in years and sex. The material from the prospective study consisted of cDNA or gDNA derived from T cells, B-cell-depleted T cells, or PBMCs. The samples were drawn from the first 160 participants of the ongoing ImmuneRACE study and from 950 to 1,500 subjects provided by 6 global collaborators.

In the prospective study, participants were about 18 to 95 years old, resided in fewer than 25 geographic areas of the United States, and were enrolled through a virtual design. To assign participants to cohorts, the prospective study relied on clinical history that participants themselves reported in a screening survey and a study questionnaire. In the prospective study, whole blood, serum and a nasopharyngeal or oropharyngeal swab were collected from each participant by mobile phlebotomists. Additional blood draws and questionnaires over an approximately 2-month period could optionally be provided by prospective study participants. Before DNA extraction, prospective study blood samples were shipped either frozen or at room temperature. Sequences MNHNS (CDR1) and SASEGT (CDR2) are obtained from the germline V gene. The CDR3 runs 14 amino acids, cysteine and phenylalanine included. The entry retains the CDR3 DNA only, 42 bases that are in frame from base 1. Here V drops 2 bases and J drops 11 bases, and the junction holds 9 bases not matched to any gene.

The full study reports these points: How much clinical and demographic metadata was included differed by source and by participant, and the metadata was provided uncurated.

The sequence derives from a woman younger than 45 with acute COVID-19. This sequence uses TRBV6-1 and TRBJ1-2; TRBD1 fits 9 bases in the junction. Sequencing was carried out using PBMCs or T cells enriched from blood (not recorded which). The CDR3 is CASSELQGAMSYTF. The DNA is TGTGCCAGCAGTGAACTACAGGGGGCGATGAGTTACACCTTC.